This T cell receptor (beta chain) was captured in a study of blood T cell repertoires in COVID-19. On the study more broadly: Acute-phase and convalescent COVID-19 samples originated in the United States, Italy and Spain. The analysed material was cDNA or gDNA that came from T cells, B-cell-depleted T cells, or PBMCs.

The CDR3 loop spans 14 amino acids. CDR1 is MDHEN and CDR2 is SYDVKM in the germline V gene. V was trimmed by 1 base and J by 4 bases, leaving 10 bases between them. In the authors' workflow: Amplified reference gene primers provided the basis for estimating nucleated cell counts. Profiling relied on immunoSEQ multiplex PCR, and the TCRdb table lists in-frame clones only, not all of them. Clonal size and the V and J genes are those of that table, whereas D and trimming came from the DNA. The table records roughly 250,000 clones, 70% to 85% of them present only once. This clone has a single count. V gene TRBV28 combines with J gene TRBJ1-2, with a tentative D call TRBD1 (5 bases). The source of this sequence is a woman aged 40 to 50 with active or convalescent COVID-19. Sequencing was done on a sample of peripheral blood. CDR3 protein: CASSLSGMRYGYTF. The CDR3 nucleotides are TGTGCCAGCAGTTTATCAGGGATGCGCTATGGCTACACCTTC.